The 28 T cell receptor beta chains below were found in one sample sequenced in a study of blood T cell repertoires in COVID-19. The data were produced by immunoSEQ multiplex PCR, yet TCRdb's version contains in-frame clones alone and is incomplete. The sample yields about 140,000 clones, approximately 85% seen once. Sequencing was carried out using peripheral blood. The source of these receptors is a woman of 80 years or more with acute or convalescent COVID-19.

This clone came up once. The DNA for the CDR3 is TGTGCCAGCAGCCAAGATTGGGCCAGGTCCGATGAAGCTTTCTTT. The encoded protein is CASSQDWARSDEAFF. V usage is TRBV14 and J usage is TRBJ1-1; no reliable D call. Germline CDR1 reads SGHDN; CDR2 reads FVKESK. This CDR3 comprises 15 residues. Trimming removed 0 bases from V and 7 bases from J, with 15 bases in between.

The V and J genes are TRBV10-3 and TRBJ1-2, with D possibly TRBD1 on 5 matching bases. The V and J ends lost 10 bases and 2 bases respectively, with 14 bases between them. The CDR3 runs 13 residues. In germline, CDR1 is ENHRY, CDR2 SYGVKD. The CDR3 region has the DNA TGTGCCACCGCTGGACAAGGGAACTATGGCTACACCTTC. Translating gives CATAGQGNYGYTF.

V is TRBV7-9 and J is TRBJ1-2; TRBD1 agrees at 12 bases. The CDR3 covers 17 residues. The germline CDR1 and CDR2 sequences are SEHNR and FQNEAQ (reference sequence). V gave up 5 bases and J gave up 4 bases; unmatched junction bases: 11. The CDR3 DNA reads TGTGCCAGCAGCCCGGAGACCTGGGACAGGGGGCCCTATGGCTACACCTTC. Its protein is CASSPETWDRGPYGYTF. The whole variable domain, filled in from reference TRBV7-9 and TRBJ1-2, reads DTGVSQNPRHKITKRGQNVTFRCDPISEHNRLYWYRQTLGQGPEFLTYFQNEAQLEKSRLLSDRFSAERPKGSFSTLEIQRTEQGDSAMYLCASSPETWDRGPYGYTFGSGTRLTVV.

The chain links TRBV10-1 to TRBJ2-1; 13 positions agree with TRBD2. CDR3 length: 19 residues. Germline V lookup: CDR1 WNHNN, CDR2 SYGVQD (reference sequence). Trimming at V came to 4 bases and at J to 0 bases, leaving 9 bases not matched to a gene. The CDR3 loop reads CASSVWTSGSYGSYNEQFF. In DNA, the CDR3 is TGCGCCAGCAGTGTTTGGACTAGCGGGAGTTATGGCTCCTACAATGAGCAGTTCTTC.

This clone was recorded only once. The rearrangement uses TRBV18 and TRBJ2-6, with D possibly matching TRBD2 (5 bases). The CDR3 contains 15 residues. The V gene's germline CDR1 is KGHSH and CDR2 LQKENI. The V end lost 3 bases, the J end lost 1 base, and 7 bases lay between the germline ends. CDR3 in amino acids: CASSPGESGANVLTF. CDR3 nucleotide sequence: TGTGCCAGCTCACCGGGAGAATCTGGGGCCAACGTCCTGACTTTC.

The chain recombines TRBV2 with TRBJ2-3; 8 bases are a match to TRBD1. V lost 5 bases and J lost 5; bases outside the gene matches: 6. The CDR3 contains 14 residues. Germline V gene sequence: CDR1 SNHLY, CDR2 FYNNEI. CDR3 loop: CASSPGGGGDTQYF. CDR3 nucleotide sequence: TGTGCCAGCAGTCCAGGGGGCGGAGGAGATACGCAGTATTTT. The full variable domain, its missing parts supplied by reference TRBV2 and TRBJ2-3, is EPEVTQTPSHQVTQMGQEVILRCVPISNHLYFYWYRQILGQKVEFLVSFYNNEISEKSEIFDDQFSVERPDGSNFTLKIRSTKLEDSAMYFCASSPGGGGDTQYFGPGTRLTVL.

CDR3 sequence (DNA): TGTGCCATCAGTGGTACAGCGGGAGGGCGTCCAGATACGCAGTATTTT. This translates into CAISGTAGGRPDTQYF. The rearrangement uses TRBV10-3 and TRBJ2-3, with TRBD2 matching 10 bases. Germline CDR1 is ENHRY and CDR2 is SYGVKD. This CDR3 is built from 16 residues. J gave up 4 bases and V 4 bases, and 8 bases lay outside the gene matches.

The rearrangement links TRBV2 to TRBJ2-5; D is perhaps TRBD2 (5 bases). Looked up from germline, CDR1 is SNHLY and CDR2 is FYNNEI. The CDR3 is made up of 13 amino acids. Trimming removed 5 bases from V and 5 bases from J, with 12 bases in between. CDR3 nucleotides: TGTGCCAGCAGTCCCGACTACCCTGAGACCCAGTACTTC. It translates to CASSPDYPETQYF.

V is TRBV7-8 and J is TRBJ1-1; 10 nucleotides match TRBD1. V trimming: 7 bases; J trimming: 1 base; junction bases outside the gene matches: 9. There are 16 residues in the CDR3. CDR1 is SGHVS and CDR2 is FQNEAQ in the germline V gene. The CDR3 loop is CASTSRDRGSNTEAFF. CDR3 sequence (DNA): TGTGCCAGCACCTCACGGGACAGGGGATCGAACACTGAAGCTTTCTTT.

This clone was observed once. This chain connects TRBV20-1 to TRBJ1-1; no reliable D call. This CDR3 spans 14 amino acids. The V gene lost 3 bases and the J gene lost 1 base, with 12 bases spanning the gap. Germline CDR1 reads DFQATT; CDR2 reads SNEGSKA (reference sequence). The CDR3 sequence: CSASAINRNTEAFF. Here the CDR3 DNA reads TGCAGTGCTAGTGCCATAAACAGGAACACTGAAGCTTTCTTT.

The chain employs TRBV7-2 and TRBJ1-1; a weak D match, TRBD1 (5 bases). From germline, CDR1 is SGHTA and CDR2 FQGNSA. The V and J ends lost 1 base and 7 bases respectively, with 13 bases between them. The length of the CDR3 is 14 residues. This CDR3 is CASSLVFGGGEAFF. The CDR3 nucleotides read TGTGCCAGCAGCTTAGTATTCGGGGGAGGTGAAGCTTTCTTT.

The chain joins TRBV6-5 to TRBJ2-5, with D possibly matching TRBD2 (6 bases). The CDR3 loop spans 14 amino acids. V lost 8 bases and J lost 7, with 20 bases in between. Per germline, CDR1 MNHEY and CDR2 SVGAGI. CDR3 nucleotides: TGTGCCAGCCTCGGGCTCCCGTCCGGGGGGACCCAGTACTTC. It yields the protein CASLGLPSGGTQYF.

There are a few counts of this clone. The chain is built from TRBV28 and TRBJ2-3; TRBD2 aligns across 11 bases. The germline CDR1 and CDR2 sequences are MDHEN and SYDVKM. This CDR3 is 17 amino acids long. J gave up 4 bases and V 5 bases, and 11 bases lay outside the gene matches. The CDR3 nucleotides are TGTGCCAGCAGTCTCCCAACTAGCGGGAGAAACCCAGATACGCAGTATTTT. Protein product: CASSLPTSGRNPDTQYF.

The CDR3 bases are TGTGCCAGTAGTAGAGGGACAGGGAGCTCCTACGAGCAGTACTTC. Amino acids: CASSRGTGSSYEQYF. V is TRBV19 and J is TRBJ2-7; 9 bases align to TRBD1. From germline, CDR1 is LNHDA and CDR2 SQIVND (reference sequence). The CDR3 length is 15 residues. Losses at the gene ends were 4 bases for V and 0 bases for J; bases not matched to a gene: 4.

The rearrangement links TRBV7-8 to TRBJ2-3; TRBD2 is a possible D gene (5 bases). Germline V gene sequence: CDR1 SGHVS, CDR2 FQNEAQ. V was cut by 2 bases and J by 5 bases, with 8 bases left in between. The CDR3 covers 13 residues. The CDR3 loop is CASSLWRLDTQYF. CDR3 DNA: TGTGCCAGCAGCTTATGGAGGTTAGATACGCAGTATTTT.

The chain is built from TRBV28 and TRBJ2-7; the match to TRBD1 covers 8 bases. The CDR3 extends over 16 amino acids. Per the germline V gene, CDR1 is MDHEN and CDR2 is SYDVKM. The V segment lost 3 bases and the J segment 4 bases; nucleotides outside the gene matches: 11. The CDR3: CASSFHGGQDKYEQYF. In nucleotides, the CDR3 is TGTGCCAGCAGTTTCCACGGGGGACAGGATAAGTACGAGCAGTACTTC.

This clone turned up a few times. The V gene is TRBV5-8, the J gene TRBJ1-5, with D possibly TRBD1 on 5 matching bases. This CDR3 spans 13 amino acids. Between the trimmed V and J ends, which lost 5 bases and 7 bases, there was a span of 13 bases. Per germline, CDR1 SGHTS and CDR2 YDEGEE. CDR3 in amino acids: CASSRMRGQPQHF. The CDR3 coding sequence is TGTGCCAGCAGTCGTATGCGGGGCCAGCCCCAGCATTTT.

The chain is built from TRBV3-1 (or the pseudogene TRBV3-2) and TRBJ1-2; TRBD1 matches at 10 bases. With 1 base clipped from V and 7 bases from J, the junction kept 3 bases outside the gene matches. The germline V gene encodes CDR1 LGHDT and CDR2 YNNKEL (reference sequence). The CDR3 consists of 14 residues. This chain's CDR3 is CASSQGQGAVGYTF. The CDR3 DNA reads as TGTGCCAGCAGCCAAGGACAGGGGGCGGTTGGCTACACCTTC.

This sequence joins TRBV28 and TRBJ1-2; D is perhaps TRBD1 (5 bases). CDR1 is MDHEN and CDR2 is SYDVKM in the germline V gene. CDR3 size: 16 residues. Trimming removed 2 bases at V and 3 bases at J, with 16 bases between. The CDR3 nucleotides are TGTGCCAGCAGTTTAGGAGCAGGGATTCGTTACTATGGCTACACCTTC. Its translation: CASSLGAGIRYYGYTF.

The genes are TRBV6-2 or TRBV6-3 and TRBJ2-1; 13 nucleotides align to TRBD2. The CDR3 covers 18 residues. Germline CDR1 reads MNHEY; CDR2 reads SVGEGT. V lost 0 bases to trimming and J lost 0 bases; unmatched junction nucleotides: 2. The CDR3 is CASSYSTSGRSSYNEQFF. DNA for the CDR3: TGTGCCAGCAGTTACTCGACTAGCGGGAGGAGCTCCTACAATGAGCAGTTCTTC.

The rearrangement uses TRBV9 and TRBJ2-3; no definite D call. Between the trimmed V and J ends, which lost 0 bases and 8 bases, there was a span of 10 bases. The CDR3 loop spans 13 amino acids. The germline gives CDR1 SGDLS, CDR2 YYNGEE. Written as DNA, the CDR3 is TGTGCCAGCAGCGTAGACCCCCGCGCTACGCAGTATTTT. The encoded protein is CASSVDPRATQYF.

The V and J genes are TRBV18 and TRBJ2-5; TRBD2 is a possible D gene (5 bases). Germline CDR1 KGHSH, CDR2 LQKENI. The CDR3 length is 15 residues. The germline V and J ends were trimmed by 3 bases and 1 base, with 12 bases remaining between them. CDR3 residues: CASSPLRGSQETQYF. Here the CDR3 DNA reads TGTGCCAGCTCACCCCTGCGAGGGTCCCAAGAGACCCAGTACTTC. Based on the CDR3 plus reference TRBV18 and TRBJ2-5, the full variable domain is NAGVMQNPRHLVRRRGQEARLRCSPMKGHSHVYWYRQLPEEGLKFMVYLQKENIIDESGMPKERFSAEFPKEGPSILRIQQVVRGDSAAYFCASSPLRGSQETQYFGPGTRLLVL.

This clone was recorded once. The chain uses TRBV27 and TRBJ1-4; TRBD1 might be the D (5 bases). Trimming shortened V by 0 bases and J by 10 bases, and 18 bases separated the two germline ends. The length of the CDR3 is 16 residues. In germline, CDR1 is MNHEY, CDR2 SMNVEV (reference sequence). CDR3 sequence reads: CASSLSSGGGLGKLFF. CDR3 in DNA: TGTGCCAGCAGTTTATCCTCCGGGGGGGGGTTAGGAAAACTGTTTTTT. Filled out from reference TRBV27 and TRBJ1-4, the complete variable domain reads EAQVTQNPRYLITVTGKKLTVTCSQNMNHEYMSWYRQDPGLGLRQIYYSMNVEVTDKGDVPEGYKVSRKEKRNFPLILESPSPNQTSLYFCASSLSSGGGLGKLFFGSGTQLSVL.

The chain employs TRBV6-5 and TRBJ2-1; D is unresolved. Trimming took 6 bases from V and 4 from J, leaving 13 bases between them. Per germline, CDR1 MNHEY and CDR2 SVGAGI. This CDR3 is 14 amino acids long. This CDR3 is CASRPQNYYNEQFF. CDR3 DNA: TGTGCCAGCAGGCCCCAGAACTATTACAATGAGCAGTTCTTC.

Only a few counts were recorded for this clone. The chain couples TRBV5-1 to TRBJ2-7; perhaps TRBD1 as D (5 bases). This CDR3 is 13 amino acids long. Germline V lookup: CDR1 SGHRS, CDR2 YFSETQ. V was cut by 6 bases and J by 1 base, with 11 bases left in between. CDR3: CASNPGSSYEQYF. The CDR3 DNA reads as TGCGCCAGCAATCCAGGGTCTTCCTACGAGCAGTACTTC.

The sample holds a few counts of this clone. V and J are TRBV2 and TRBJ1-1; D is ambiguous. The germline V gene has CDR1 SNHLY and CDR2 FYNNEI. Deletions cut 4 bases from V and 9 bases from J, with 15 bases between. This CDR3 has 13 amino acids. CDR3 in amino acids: CASSVIHGAKAFF. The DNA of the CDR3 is TGTGCCAGCAGTGTTATTCACGGTGCCAAAGCTTTCTTT.

The CDR3 DNA sequence: TGTGCCAGCAGTTTCGACACAACCTACGAGCAGTACTTC. It encodes CASSFDTTYEQYF. The chain employs TRBV28 and TRBJ2-7, with unresolved D. Trimming removed 3 bases from V and 2 bases from J, with 8 bases in between. CDR1 MDHEN and CDR2 SYDVKM come from the germline V gene. The length of the CDR3 is 13 residues.

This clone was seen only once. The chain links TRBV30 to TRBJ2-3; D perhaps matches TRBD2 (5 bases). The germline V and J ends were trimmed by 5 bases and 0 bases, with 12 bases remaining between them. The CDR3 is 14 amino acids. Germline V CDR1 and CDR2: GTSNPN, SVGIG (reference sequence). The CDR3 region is CAWRDWRSTDTQYF. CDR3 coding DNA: TGTGCCTGGCGGGATTGGCGTAGCACAGATACGCAGTATTTT.